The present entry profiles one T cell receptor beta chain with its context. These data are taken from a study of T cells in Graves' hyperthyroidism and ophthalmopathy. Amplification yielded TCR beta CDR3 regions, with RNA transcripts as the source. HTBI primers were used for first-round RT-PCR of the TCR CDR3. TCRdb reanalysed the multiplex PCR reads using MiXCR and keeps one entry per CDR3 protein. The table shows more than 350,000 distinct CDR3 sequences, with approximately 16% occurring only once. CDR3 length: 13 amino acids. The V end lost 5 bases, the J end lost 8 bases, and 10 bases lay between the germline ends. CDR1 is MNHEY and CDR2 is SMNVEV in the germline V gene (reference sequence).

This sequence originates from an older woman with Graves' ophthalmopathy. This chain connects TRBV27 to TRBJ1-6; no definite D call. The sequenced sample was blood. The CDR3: CASSELGDSPLHF. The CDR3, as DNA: TGTGCCAGCAGTGAGCTAGGAGATTCACCCCTCCACTTT.